This TCR beta chain was observed in a study of blood T cell repertoires in COVID-19 (dated by TCRdb to 2020 to 2021). With respect to the entire study: The collaborator samples originated in the United States, Italy and Spain and spanned the acute and convalescent phases of COVID-19. The material from the prospective study consisted of cDNA or gDNA derived from T cells, B-cell-depleted T cells, or PBMCs. The dataset comprised deeply sampled blood TCRbeta repertoires from subjects exposed to, actively infected with, or recovered from COVID-19. The repertoires were released in a freely available public database meant as a resource for research on the immune response to SARS-CoV-2. Samples were obtained from the ongoing ImmuneRACE study (first 160 participants) and from 1,254 subjects provided by 6 global collaborators. Sample metadata almost always included a de-identified subject ID, COVID-19 status, age in years and sex. Where HLA class I and class II types were available, the types were taken from metadata supplied by the sample provider, not from assay-based typing. What the work shows at the level of the full study, not this receptor alone: Clinical and demographic metadata were provided uncurated, with the amount varying by source and participant.

Another Seattle source contributed samples from volunteer blood donors who had recovered from COVID-19. The collaborating institutions used their own protocols to collect whole blood in K2EDTA tubes. For TCRbeta analysis, collaborators shipped samples as frozen whole blood, isolated PBMCs, or DNA extracted from either of those sample types. From its cysteine to its phenylalanine, the CDR3 spans 14 amino acids. The entry retains the CDR3 DNA only, 42 bases that are in frame from base 1. Reading the germline V gene gives CDR1 SGHDN and CDR2 FVKESK. At the junction V is shortened by 4 bases and J by 4 bases; bases outside the gene matches: 3. TCRbeta CDR3 regions were amplified from genomic DNA by means of the immunoSEQ Assay, a bias-controlled multiplex PCR. As for how the authors treated the data: The number of nucleated cells in each sample was estimated by amplification of reference gene primers within the assay. To quantify the absolute abundance of each unique TCRbeta CDR3 rearrangement, sequence reads were collapsed and filtered. For each sample, productive Simpson clonality was calculated by taking the square root of Simpson's diversity index across productive rearrangements. The clones in this table, taken by TCRdb from immuneACCESS, are in-frame only. Not every clone is retained; where verified, under half of the shortfall comes from an unresolved V gene, and the cause of the rest is unknown. That table gives V, J and clone size, and the DNA gave D and trimming. This sample has 150,000 to 200,000 clones in its table, and around 89% of those were observed once. 1.5% to 2% of the sample belongs to the ten largest clones.

There are a few counts of this clone. Its specific antigen is unknown. There are no base qualities to consult, and no much larger clone falls within one base. This clonotype was obtained from a man between 18 and 35 years old who had recovered from COVID-19. The sequence is built from TRBV14 and TRBJ2-5; 10 junctional bases match TRBD2. The specimen was peripheral blood. For the CDR3, the sequence is CASSRTSGLETQYF. The nucleotides read TGTGCCAGCAGCCGGACTAGCGGACTAGAGACCCAGTACTTC.